This T cell receptor (beta chain) emerged from a study of CD8+ T cells in alopecia areata. In each case, RNA was isolated and then reverse transcribed into cDNA as the sequencing template. Data came from immunoSEQ multiplex PCR; TCRdb stores just in-frame clones and leaves some out. The sample records about 190,000 clones, roughly three fifths being singletons. This sample's treatment: oral pan-JAK inhibitor, 5-10 mg twice daily. This receptor was identified in a human donor with alopecia areata. The sequencing here drew on CD4+ T cells sorted from blood, taken at week 4, from a patient treated with tofacitinib.

The CDR3 nucleotides read TGCAGCGTTGGTCTGCAGAACACTGAAGCTTTCTTT. Translated: CSVGLQNTEAFF. This chain links TRBV29-1 with TRBJ1-1; D unresolved. Looked up from germline, CDR1 is SQVTM and CDR2 is ANQGSEA. Deletions cut 4 bases from V and 1 base from J, with 7 bases between. CDR3 length: 12 amino acids.